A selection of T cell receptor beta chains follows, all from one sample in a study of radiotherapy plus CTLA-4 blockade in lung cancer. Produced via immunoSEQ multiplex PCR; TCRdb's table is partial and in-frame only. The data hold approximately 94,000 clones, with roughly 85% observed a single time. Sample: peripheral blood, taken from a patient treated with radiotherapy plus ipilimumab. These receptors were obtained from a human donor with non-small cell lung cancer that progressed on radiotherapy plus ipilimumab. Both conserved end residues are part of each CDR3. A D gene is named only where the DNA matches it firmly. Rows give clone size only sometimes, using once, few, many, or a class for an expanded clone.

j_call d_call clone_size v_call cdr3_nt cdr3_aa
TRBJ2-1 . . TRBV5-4 TGTGCCAGCAGCTTGTCCGGGAGAGCCTACAATGAGCAGTTCTTC CASSLSGRAYNEQFF
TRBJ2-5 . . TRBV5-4 TGTGCCAGCAGCTTGACGGGGGGCGTAGAGACCCAGTACTTC CASSLTGGVETQYF
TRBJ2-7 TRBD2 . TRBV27 TGTGCCAGCAGTTTATCAGCCCTAGCGGGGACCTACGAGCAGTACTTC CASSLSALAGTYEQYF
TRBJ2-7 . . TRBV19 TGTGCCAGTAGTATAGCAGGGTCCGAGCAGTACTTC CASSIAGSEQYF
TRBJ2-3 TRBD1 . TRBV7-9 TGTGCCAGCAGCAACAGGGGTCCTAGCACAGATACGCAGTATTTT CASSNRGPSTDTQYF
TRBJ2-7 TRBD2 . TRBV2 TGTGCCAGCAGTCCGGGACTAGCGGTCGCGAACTCCTACGAGCAGTACTTC CASSPGLAVANSYEQYF
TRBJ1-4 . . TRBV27 TGTGCCAGCCCCAAAAGCAGGGAAGAAAAACTGTTTTTT CASPKSREEKLFF
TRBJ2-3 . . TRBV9 TGTGCCAGCAGCGTAGGGCCTCAGGGGCAAGATACGCAGTATTTT CASSVGPQGQDTQYF
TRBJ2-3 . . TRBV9 TGTGCCAGCAGCGTTGACAGCGGCACAGATACGCAGTATTTT CASSVDSGTDTQYF
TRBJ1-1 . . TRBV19 TGTGCCAGTAGTATGTATAGGGGTAGCACTGAAGCTTTCTTT CASSMYRGSTEAFF
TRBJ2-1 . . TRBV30 TGTGCCTGGAGTAAAGCGGAAAGCTCCTACAATGAGCAGTTCTTC CAWSKAESSYNEQFF
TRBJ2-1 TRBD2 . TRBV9 TGTGCCAGCAGCCTTAGCGGGAGTTACAATGAGCAGTTCTTC CASSLSGSYNEQFF
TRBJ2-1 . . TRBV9 TGTGCCAGCAGCGTAGTTAGCCTTGGTGAGCAGTTCTTC CASSVVSLGEQFF
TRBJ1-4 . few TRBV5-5 TGTGCCAGCAGCTTGGCATGGGGGCTAGGCGAAAAACTGTTTTTT CASSLAWGLGEKLFF
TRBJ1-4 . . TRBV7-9 TGTGCCAGCAGCTTCCCGCAGAATGAAAAACTGTTTTTT CASSFPQNEKLFF
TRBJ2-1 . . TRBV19 TGTGCCAGTAGTATCATGGCTCGCAACAATGAGCAGTTCTTC CASSIMARNNEQFF
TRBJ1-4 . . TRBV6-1 TGTGCCAGCAGTGAACGCCCCGAGGGTATTACTAATGAAAAACTGTTTTTT CASSERPEGITNEKLFF
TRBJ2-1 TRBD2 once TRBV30 TGTGCCTGGAGCGGGACTAGCGGGACCCGCAATGAGCAGTTCTTC CAWSGTSGTRNEQFF
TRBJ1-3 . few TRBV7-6 TGTGCCAGCAGCTTGGGTGGCTCTGGAAACACCATATATTTT CASSLGGSGNTIYF
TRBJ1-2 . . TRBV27 TGTGCCAGCAGGGGTCCCTCCTCGGACTATGGCTACACCTTC CASRGPSSDYGYTF
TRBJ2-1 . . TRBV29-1 TGCAGCGTCTGGGGCCATGCGAATGAGCAGTTCTTC CSVWGHANEQFF
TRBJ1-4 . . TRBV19 TGTGCCAGTAGTACCGGGACTGCAGAAAAACTGTTTTTT CASSTGTAEKLFF
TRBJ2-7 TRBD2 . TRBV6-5 TGTGCCAGCAGTTACACCGGACTAGCGGCCTACGAGCAGTACTTC CASSYTGLAAYEQYF
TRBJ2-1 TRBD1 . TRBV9 TGTGCCAGCAGCCCCCGACAGGGTGGTGACAATGAGCAGTTCTTC CASSPRQGGDNEQFF